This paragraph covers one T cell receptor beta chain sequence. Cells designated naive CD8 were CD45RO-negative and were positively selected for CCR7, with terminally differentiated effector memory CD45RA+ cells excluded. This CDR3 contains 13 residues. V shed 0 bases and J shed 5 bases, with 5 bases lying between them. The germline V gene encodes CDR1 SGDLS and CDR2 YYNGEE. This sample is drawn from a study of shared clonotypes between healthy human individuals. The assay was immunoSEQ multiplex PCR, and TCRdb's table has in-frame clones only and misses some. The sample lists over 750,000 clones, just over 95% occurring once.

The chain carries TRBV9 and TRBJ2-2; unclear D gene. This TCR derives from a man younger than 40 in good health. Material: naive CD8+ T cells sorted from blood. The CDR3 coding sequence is TGTGCCAGCAGCGTAGCTACGACCGGGGAGCTGTTTTTT. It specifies CASSVATTGELFF.